Each of the 4 T cell receptor beta chains below was sequenced from the same sample in a study of T cell changes during pregnancy in multiple sclerosis. Profiled with immunoSEQ multiplex PCR; TCRdb holds only in-frame clones, not every one. The data contain 91,000 or so clones, roughly 92% of them singletons. The source was peripheral blood, collected after pregnancy. These receptors came from a female donor with multiple sclerosis, enrolled in a pregnancy study.

The rearrangement uses TRBV2 and TRBJ2-3; D remains ambiguous. The CDR3 sequence is 13 residues long. In germline, CDR1 is SNHLY, CDR2 FYNNEI. V was shortened by 2 bases and J by 4 bases, with 7 bases between the two germline ends. The CDR3 bases are TGTGCCAGCAGTGAAATTCGGGCAGATACGCAGTATTTT. This codes for CASSEIRADTQYF.

The DNA of the CDR3 is TGCACCAGCACCCCGGAGGGGCCCGACGAGCAGTACTTC. This gives the protein CTSTPEGPDEQYF. The rearrangement joins TRBV1 to TRBJ2-7; whether TRBD2, the table's D call, matches the DNA was not checked. TRBV1 is shown as a pseudogene. This CDR3 is built from 13 residues.

The genes are TRBV5-4 and TRBJ2-5, with 9 bases identical to TRBD1. V gave up 4 bases and J gave up 5 bases; unmatched junction bases: 9. CDR1 SGHNT and CDR2 YYREEE come from the germline V gene (reference sequence). The CDR3 loop spans 15 amino acids. CDR3 in DNA: TGTGCCAGCAGCCTCCGGGACAGGGTACACGAGACCCAGTACTTC. Its protein product is CASSLRDRVHETQYF.

This clone was seen a single time. The DNA for the CDR3 is TGTGCCAGTAGTCCTCTAGCGGCTTCCCCTTCCTACGAGCAGTACTTC. Translating it yields CASSPLAASPSYEQYF. This chain connects TRBV19 to TRBJ2-7, with TRBD2 identical over 7 bases. CDR1 LNHDA and CDR2 SQIVND come from the germline V gene (reference sequence). V dropped 5 bases and J dropped 1; count of bases not matched to a gene: 11. The CDR3 is 16 residues long.